The rows below give T cell receptor beta chains drawn from one sample of a study of T-cell reconstitution after alpha-beta-depleted transplantation in children. TCRdb re-called the PCR reads through MiXCR, storing one row per CDR3 protein. Of some 600,000 distinct CDR3 sequences detected, approximately 12% appear once; the ten largest clones hold 2.2%. Sequences were derived from PBMCs, mostly from graft donor cells, sampled 360 days after TCRalphabeta/CD19-depleted stem cell transplant. These receptors came from a male patient between 5 and 17 years old who had a stem cell transplant for acute myeloid leukemia, so the T cells may come from the graft donor. Both conserved end residues are part of each CDR3. Fields, in order: D gene, V gene, J gene, clone size, CDR3 protein, CDR3 DNA. The D gene is left open where the match is weak. Size is omitted from some rows. Given values are once, few, many or a class for expanded clones.

>.|TRBV12-3/TRBV12-4|TRBJ2-7|few
CASSPVRISYEQYF
TGTGCCAGCAGCCCCGTCAGAATCTCCTACGAGCAGTACTTC
>TRBD2|TRBV7-8|TRBJ2-5|many
CASSLGVRQGGETQYF
TGTGCCAGCAGCTTAGGCGTTAGGCAGGGAGGGGAGACCCAGTACTTC
>TRBD2|TRBV28|TRBJ2-6|.
CASSSRLAGGPHSGANVLTF
TGTGCCAGCAGTTCCCGACTAGCGGGAGGCCCCCATTCTGGGGCCAACGTCCTGACTTTC
>.|TRBV6-1|TRBJ2-7|.
CASRLAFRGYEQYF
TGTGCCAGCAGGCTAGCGTTCAGGGGCTACGAGCAGTACTTC
>.|TRBV28|TRBJ1-5|.
CASSSPKVSNQPQHF
TGTGCCAGCAGTTCCCCCAAAGTTAGCAATCAGCCCCAGCATTTT
>.|TRBV18|TRBJ2-3|few
CASSPRLARSPDTQYF
TGTGCCAGCTCACCAAGGCTAGCGAGGTCCCCAGATACGCAGTATTTT
>.|TRBV20-1|TRBJ2-3|few
CSAAPWAQMGTDTQYF
TGCAGTGCCGCCCCCTGGGCCCAAATGGGTACAGATACGCAGTATTTT
>.|TRBV20-1|TRBJ2-7|few
CSARARIVGTLYEQYF
TGCAGTGCTAGAGCGCGCATTGTCGGCACCTTATACGAGCAGTACTTC
>.|TRBV29-1|TRBJ2-5|.
CSVNLLYQETQYF
TGCAGCGTTAATCTCCTGTACCAAGAGACCCAGTACTTC
>.|TRBV29-1|TRBJ2-6|many
CSVLSPGANVLTF
TGCAGCGTTCTTTCGCCTGGGGCCAACGTCCTGACTTTC
>TRBD1|TRBV5-5|TRBJ1-2|many
CASSSTTGANYGYTF
TGTGCCAGCAGTTCTACGACAGGGGCTAACTATGGCTACACCTTC
>.|TRBV28|TRBJ2-5|.
CASSLPTQYF
TGTGCCAGCAGCCTACCGACCCAGTACTTC
>.|TRBV5-1|TRBJ2-7|many
CASSLGDGSYEQYF
TGCGCCAGCAGCTTGGGGGACGGTTCCTACGAGCAGTACTTC
>.|TRBV4-3|TRBJ2-7|.
CASSQDLVALRDEQYF
TGCGCCAGCAGCCAAGATCTGGTAGCGCTAAGGGACGAGCAGTACTTC
>.|TRBV12-3/TRBV12-4|TRBJ2-7|many
CASSPEGRVQYF
TGTGCCAGCAGTCCCGAAGGTAGAGTACAGTACTTC
>.|TRBV7-3|TRBJ2-5|few
CASSSGPLGETQYF
TGTGCCAGCAGCTCAGGCCCTTTAGGAGAGACCCAGTACTTC
>.|TRBV20-1|TRBJ1-2|.
CSAYMNRGYTF
TGCAGTGCTTACATGAACAGGGGCTACACCTTC
>.|TRBV4-1|TRBJ2-1|.
CASSQPWGRGRNNEQFF
TGCGCCAGCAGCCAACCCTGGGGGCGGGGGCGGAACAATGAGCAGTTCTTC
>TRBD2|TRBV4-2|TRBJ2-2|.
CASSQVRLAGGPRATGELFF
TGTGCCAGCAGCCAAGTGCGTCTAGCGGGGGGGCCTCGGGCCACCGGGGAGCTGTTTTTT
>.|TRBV12-3/TRBV12-4|TRBJ2-5|few
CASSRQPPETQYF
TGTGCCAGCAGTCGACAGCCCCCAGAGACCCAGTACTTC
>TRBD2|TRBV12-3/TRBV12-4|TRBJ2-7|.
CASSPRRLAGAGEQYF
TGTGCCAGCAGCCCAAGGAGGCTAGCGGGAGCGGGTGAGCAGTACTTC
>TRBD2|TRBV7-2|TRBJ2-5|few
CASSSTPGLVTETQYF
TGTGCCAGCAGCTCGACCCCCGGACTAGTGACGGAGACCCAGTACTTC
>TRBD1|TRBV9|TRBJ2-3|many
CASSLRDRGYTDTQYF
TGTGCCAGCAGCCTAAGGGACAGGGGTTACACAGATACGCAGTATTTT
>.|TRBV25-1|TRBJ2-1|many
CASSENRAGSEQFF
TGTGCCAGCAGTGAGAACAGGGCAGGGAGTGAGCAGTTCTTC
>TRBD2|TRBV29-1|TRBJ2-5|few
CSVAAGEGETQYF
TGCAGCGTTGCAGCGGGAGAAGGAGAGACCCAGTACTTC
>TRBD2|TRBV5-1|TRBJ2-3|.
CASRKTSGKADTQYF
TGCGCCAGCAGGAAGACTAGCGGCAAGGCAGATACGCAGTATTTT
>.|TRBV5-1|TRBJ2-6|few
CASSLGGTSSSLKANVLTF
TGCGCCAGCAGCTTGGGTGGGACTTCTTCTTCTCTAAAGGCCAACGTCCTGACTTTC
>.|TRBV20-1|TRBJ1-2|.
CSANPGTLVGYGYTF
TGCAGTGCTAACCCCGGGACCCTTGTCGGCTATGGCTACACCTTC
>.|TRBV27|TRBJ1-1|few
CASSFWGVTEAFF
TGTGCCAGCAGTTTCTGGGGGGTCACTGAAGCTTTCTTT
>.|TRBV12-3/TRBV12-4|TRBJ2-3|many
CASSAGVHTDTQYF
TGTGCCAGCAGTGCAGGTGTCCACACAGATACGCAGTATTTT
>TRBD1|TRBV29-1|TRBJ1-4|few
CSVQDREWEKLFF
TGCAGCGTTCAGGACAGGGAATGGGAAAAACTGTTTTTT
>TRBD2|TRBV29-1|TRBJ2-1|.
CSVGTKPGLAGLNEQFF
TGCAGCGTTGGGACCAAGCCGGGACTAGCGGGATTGAATGAGCAGTTCTTC
>TRBD2|TRBV5-4|TRBJ2-3|many
CASSGSGVFTDTQYF
TGTGCCAGCAGCGGGAGCGGGGTATTCACAGATACGCAGTATTTT
>TRBD2|TRBV20-1|TRBJ2-3|many
CSARTVASGRDTQYF
TGCAGTGCCAGGACCGTGGCTAGCGGGAGGGATACGCAGTATTTT
>.|TRBV20-1|TRBJ2-1|many
CSGSPPATGNEQFF
TGCAGTGGCAGCCCCCCAGCGACGGGTAATGAGCAGTTCTTC
>.|TRBV6-2/TRBV6-3|TRBJ2-3|many
CASSLTNTDTQYF
TGTGCCAGCAGTCTGACTAACACAGATACGCAGTATTTT
>.|TRBV7-8|TRBJ2-1|.
CASSTVGGMNPYNEQFF
TGTGCCAGCAGTACAGTGGGCGGGATGAACCCCTACAATGAGCAGTTCTTC
>TRBD2|TRBV28|TRBJ2-7|many
CASSPPSWREKSEQYF
TGTGCCAGCAGTCCTCCCTCTTGGCGGGAGAAGAGCGAGCAGTACTTC
>.|TRBV7-2|TRBJ2-1|many
CASSPFRASDGNEQFF
TGTGCCAGCAGCCCCTTTCGGGCTAGCGATGGCAATGAGCAGTTCTTC
>TRBD1|TRBV28|TRBJ2-3|many
CASSLGTGFTDTQYF
TGTGCCAGCAGTTTAGGGACAGGGTTCACAGATACGCAGTATTTT
>.|TRBV29-1|TRBJ2-4|many
CSVVRGAGNIQYF
TGCAGCGTTGTCAGGGGCGCGGGGAACATTCAGTACTTC
>.|TRBV15|TRBJ1-1|many
CATSSEFWTGNTEAFF
TGTGCCACCAGCAGCGAATTTTGGACGGGGAACACTGAAGCTTTCTTT
>TRBD2|TRBV6-2/TRBV6-3|TRBJ2-7|.
CAGTYSGSPSYEQYF
TGTGCCGGCACCTATAGCGGGAGTCCCTCCTACGAGCAGTACTTC
>TRBD1|TRBV20-1|TRBJ1-2|.
CSALTGSNYGYTF
TGCAGTGCTTTGACAGGGTCTAACTATGGCTACACCTTC
>.|TRBV12-3/TRBV12-4|TRBJ2-5|.
CASSPIGGVRGGEETQYF
TGTGCCAGCAGTCCCATAGGGGGGGTGCGGGGAGGAGAAGAGACCCAGTACTTC
>.|TRBV28|TRBJ2-7|.
CASSLGPTNEQYF
TGTGCCAGCAGTTTGGGTCCCACTAATGAGCAGTACTTC
>.|TRBV29-1|TRBJ2-7|many
CSVLRPGTYEQYF
TGCAGCGTTCTACGCCCAGGGACCTACGAGCAGTACTTC
>.|TRBV25-1|TRBJ2-2|many
CASSERNFGELFF
TGTGCCAGCAGTGAAAGGAATTTCGGGGAGCTGTTTTTT